The 13 T cell receptor delta chains given below trace back to one sample, sequenced in a study of gamma-delta chains in newborns, infants, children. TCRdb processed the reads again with the CATT caller. The sample contains over a thousand delta-chain clones, roughly 1% of which appear only once. The specimen was blood. These TCRs come from a child in good health.

This clone was found a few times. This likely traces to a read error, being one base from a far larger clone. The chain couples TRDV2 to TRDJ1; a possible D gene is TRDD3 (6 bases). V dropped 3 bases and J dropped 0 bases, with 22 bases sitting between them. This CDR3 is built from 18 residues. Germline V lookup: CDR1 GEAIGNYY, CDR2 EKD. Written as DNA, the CDR3 is TGTGCCTGTGACGCAGTAGGCGTGGTGGGGGTCGACACCGATAAACTCATCTTT. Translating gives CACDAVGVVGVDTDKLIF.

Notes on this clone: This likely stems from a read error, as it lies one base from a far larger clone. Other DNA variants within this sample encode the same CDR3. The chain carries TRDV2 and TRDJ3, with a possible D match to TRDD2 (6 bases). The CDR3 is made up of 20 amino acids. Germline-derived CDR1 and CDR2 are GEAIGNYY and EKD. V shed 0 bases and J shed 0 bases, with 17 bases lying between them. CDR3 in DNA: TGTGCCTGTGACACCTTGAAGCGGATTCCTAGCTCCTGGGACACCCGACAGATGTTTTTC. Its translation: CACDTLKRIPSSWDTRQMFF.

On this clone: The protein recorded in TCRdb matches a much larger clone and deviates from this DNA's translation at residue 4, suggesting a read error; the protein here is obtained by translating the DNA. CDR3 nucleotides: TGTGCCTGTTACACCGTTCCTACTGGGGGATTGAACACCGATAAACTCATCTTT. It encodes CACYTVPTGGLNTDKLIF. The chain links TRDV2 to TRDJ1; 10 nucleotides align to TRDD3. This CDR3 region has 18 residues. The V gene's germline CDR1 is GEAIGNYY and CDR2 EKD.

Worth noting for this clone: At one end, the junction sequence differs from germline, possibly due to a read error. The rearrangement links TRDV2 to TRDJ1; the match to TRDD3 covers 7 bases. Germline CDR1 and CDR2: GEAIGNYY and EKD. The CDR3 loop spans 14 amino acids. CDR3 amino acids: CACDAVLRDTELTF. For the CDR3, the DNA is TGTGCCTGTGACGCGGTACTGAGGGATACCGAACTCACCTTT.

Comment on this clone: The likely explanation is a read error, given a far larger clone one base away. Within the sample, other DNA sequences also encode this same CDR3. The J gene is TRDJ3, the V gene TRDV2; 9 nucleotides align to TRDD3. Germline CDR1 and CDR2: GEAIGNYY and EKD. The CDR3 is made up of 18 amino acids. The CDR3 protein is CACDTGGYSSWDTRQMFF. CDR3 in DNA: TGTGCCTGCGACACAGGGGGATACAGCTCCTGGGACACCCGACAGATGTTTTTC.

Notes on this clone: It differs at one base from a far larger clone, so likely a read error. This chain links TRDV2 with TRDJ1, with D possibly TRDD3 on 5 matching bases. Germline V gene lookup returns CDR1 GEAIGNYY and CDR2 EKD. The CDR3 length is 19 residues. The CDR3 bases are TGTGCCCGTGACACCGTGGATAGGAGCCTTACCTCACACACCGATAAACTCATCTTT. This codes for CARDTVDRSLTSHTDKLIF.

Turning to this clone: It is likely a read error: a sequence one base away is far more abundant. Other DNA sequences in this specimen translate into the identical CDR3. The chain couples TRDV2 to TRDJ1; 13 bases map to TRDD3. This CDR3 comprises 20 residues. Per germline, CDR1 GEAIGNYY and CDR2 EKD. The CDR3 DNA sequence: TGCGCCTGTGACCCTTTACTGGGGGATACGCCGCAGAGGGACACCGATAAACTCATCTTT. Translating gives CACDPLLGDTPQRDTDKLIF.

This clone was picked up a small number of times. This DNA's translation and the protein TCRdb lists, from a much larger clone, do not match at residue 2, likely due to a read error; the protein shown is translated from the DNA. This chain uses TRDV2 with TRDJ1; TRDD3 matches 12 bases. This CDR3 has 17 residues. Germline V CDR1 and CDR2: GEAIGNYY, EKD. The chain's CDR3 is CSCLQLGDTGGNDKLIF. The CDR3 DNA reads TGTTCCTGTTTACAACTGGGGGATACAGGGGGAAACGATAAACTCATCTTT.

This clone was counted only a few times. A read error likely explains why the TCRdb protein, taken from a much larger clone, differs from this DNA's translation at residue 7; the protein shown is translated from the DNA. The V and J genes are TRDV2 and TRDJ1; 10 nucleotides agree with TRDD3. The CDR3 runs to 19 residues. The germline CDR1 and CDR2 sequences are GEAIGNYY and EKD. The ends lost 0 bases at V and 0 bases at J; junction bases unmatched: 12. Here the CDR3 reads CACDTVNRGIRKDTDKLIF. The CDR3 DNA reads TGTGCCTGTGACACCGTCAACAGGGGGATACGCAAGGACACCGATAAACTCATCTTT.

By sample share, this clone is medium-sized. This is likely an artifact of a read error, given a far larger clone one base away. The chain joins TRDV2 to TRDJ1, with D uncertain. There are 19 residues in the CDR3. Per the germline V gene, CDR1 is GEAIGNYY and CDR2 is EKD. The CDR3: CACDTVQGVLKTPDDKPIF. The CDR3 DNA sequence: TGTGCCTGTGACACCGTTCAGGGCGTACTGAAAACCCCGGACGATAAACCCATCTTT.

This clone is large within its sample. The sample has other DNA sequences that encode this CDR3 too. The J gene is TRDJ1, the V gene TRDV2; no firm D call. Trimming removed 0 bases at V and 0 bases at J, with 7 bases between. The CDR3 contains 14 residues. Germline CDR1 and CDR2: GEAIGNYY and EKD. This CDR3 is CACDTLTDTDKLIF. The CDR3 nucleotides are TGTGCCTGTGACACCCTCACGGACACCGATAAACTCATCTTT.

Within the sample, this clone is medium-sized. A much larger clone sits a single nucleotide away, making a read error possible. Within the sample, other DNA sequences also encode this same CDR3. This chain links TRDV2 with TRDJ3; 12 positions match TRDD3. The germline V gene has CDR1 GEAIGNYY and CDR2 EKD. This CDR3 has 20 amino acids. CDR3: CACDTMAGGYGSWDTRQMFF. In nucleotides, the CDR3 is TGTGCCTGCGACACTATGGCTGGGGGATACGGCTCCTGGGACACCCGACAGATGTTTTTC.

On this clone: The protein TCRdb lists belongs to a much larger clone and differs from this DNA's translation at residue 6, which points to a read error; the protein shown is made from the DNA. This sequence joins TRDV2 and TRDJ1; D possibly corresponds to TRDD3 (6 bases). Germline V gene data show CDR1 as GEAIGNYY and CDR2 as EKD. The CDR3 covers 18 residues. Trimming removed 3 bases at V and 3 bases at J, with 25 bases between. CDR3 DNA sequence: TGTGCCTGTGACCCCCCGGTCGGGGGGGAGGAGGACGCCGATAAACTCATCTTT. This translates into CACDPPVGGEEDADKLIF.